This record covers a single TCR beta chain. TCRdb redid the calling of the RT-PCR reads with MiXCR, one entry per CDR3 protein. The repertoire has 900,000 to 1,000,000 distinct CDR3 sequences, 18% of them found once; the top ten carry around 6%. These data come from a study of patients and donors after allogeneic stem cell transplantation. CDR3 length: 14 residues. Trimming removed 0 bases from V and 3 bases from J, with 9 bases in between. CDR1 is LNHNV and CDR2 is YYDKDF in the germline V gene (reference sequence). The sequenced material came from blood, either unsorted or a sorted T cell fraction (not recorded which). This sequence was found in a human donor who was either an allogeneic HSCT recipient or a stem cell or donor lymphocyte infusion donor (not recorded which). It is not recorded whose cells these are; they may come from a transplant donor. The V call is TRBV15, the J call TRBJ2-7; D not resolved. The CDR3 here is CATSRDDVDYEQYF. The CDR3 DNA reads TGTGCCACCAGCAGAGACGACGTGGACTACGAGCAGTACTTC. Looking up the rest from reference TRBV15 and TRBJ2-7 gives the full variable domain: DAMVIQNPRYQVTQFGKPVTLSCSQTLNHNVMYWYQQKSSQAPKLLFHYYDKDFNNEADTPDNFQSRRPNTSFCFLDIRSPGLGDTAMYLCATSRDDVDYEQYFGPGTRLTVT.